This T cell receptor beta chain stems from a study of breast tumors, draining lymph nodes, adjacent tissues. A single record per CDR3 protein comes from TCRdb applying MiXCR to the multiplex PCR reads. This table holds about 200,000 distinct CDR3 sequences, around 34% found once. Of note for this clonotype: Antigen unknown.

Axillary draining lymph nodes of breast cancer patients supplied the node samples. Study-level findings and limits: Tumor repertoires ranked between lymph nodes and nontumor tissue in diversity, with V and J gene preferences. The lymph node origin of tumor T cells was framed as consistent with a hypothesis, not demonstrated. Compared with basal-like, luminal-like tumors shared significantly more repertoire with nontumor tissue.

The source material was axillary lymph node tissue. The sequence came from a female donor with breast cancer. Some clones in this sample may be carry-over from other donors' samples.

The CDR3 DNA follows: TGTGCCAGCAGCGGGGACAGGGTCTCTGGGGCCAACGTCCTGACTTTC. Protein product: CASSGDRVSGANVLTF. The gene calls are TRBV5-6 and TRBJ2-6; 9 bases are shared with TRBD1. From germline, CDR1 is SGHDT and CDR2 YYEEEE. The CDR3 is made up of 16 amino acids. V gave up 4 bases and J gave up 0 bases; unmatched junction bases: 2.